This T cell receptor beta chain was retrieved from a study of shared clonotypes between healthy human individuals. Each subset's genomic DNA was shared equally among a number of immunoSEQ plates. Unsorted PBMCs provided DNA that was sequenced on ten immunoSEQ deep assay plates. Repertoires were generated with immunoSEQ multiplex PCR, while TCRdb's copy carries only in-frame clones and drops some. The repertoire includes some 480,000 clones, about 80% of them detected once, and 10% to 15% sits in the top ten. All donors qualified as healthy HIV-negative adults and had experienced no recent acute infections or vaccinations. CDR3 length: 13 amino acids. Trimming left V 4 bases short and J 6 bases short, with 11 bases between. The germline gives CDR1 SGHRS, CDR2 YFSETQ.

Material: PBMCs. This sequence originates from a woman between 40 and 55 years old in good health. Some clones in this sample may be carry-over from other donors' samples. This sequence joins TRBV5-1 and TRBJ2-1; a possible D gene is TRBD1 (6 bases). CDR3 sequence: CASSAQGSNEQFF. In DNA, the CDR3 is TGCGCCAGCAGCGCGCAGGGGAGCAATGAGCAGTTCTTC.